One sample yielded the 9 T cell receptor beta chains listed below, sequenced in a study of blood T cell repertoires in COVID-19. Sequencing used immunoSEQ multiplex PCR; TCRdb keeps in-frame clones, though not all of them. This repertoire shows 150,000 to 200,000 clones, 84% found once; its top ten account for roughly 12%. The sample taken for sequencing was PBMCs or T cells enriched from blood (not recorded which). These receptors were taken from a man aged 50 to 60 who had recovered from COVID-19.

This clone was observed once. The CDR3, as DNA: TGTGCCAGCAGCTCCCCGGGGTCCGGGGACTACGAGCAGTACTTC. This translates into CASSSPGSGDYEQYF. This chain connects TRBV11-2 to TRBJ2-7; TRBD2 is a possible D gene (5 bases). The CDR3 contains 15 residues. V gave up 4 bases and J gave up 3 bases, with 16 bases separating them. CDR1 is SGHAT, CDR2 FQNNGV, per germline.

The V gene is TRBV28, the J gene TRBJ1-6; tentative D call: TRBD1 (5 bases). This CDR3 is 13 amino acids long. Germline CDR1 is MDHEN and CDR2 is SYDVKM. The V gene lost 6 bases and the J gene lost 6 bases, with 9 bases spanning the gap. The CDR3 here is CASRQVLNSPLHF. In DNA, the CDR3 is TGTGCCAGCAGACAGGTTCTTAATTCACCCCTCCACTTT.

This clone was counted a few times. The chain uses TRBV14 and TRBJ2-3; TRBD1 might be the D (6 bases). The CDR3 spans 15 residues. V lost 6 bases to trimming and J lost 0 bases, with 13 bases between them. In germline, CDR1 is SGHDN, CDR2 FVKESK. DNA for the CDR3: TGTGCCAGCAGTGGACAGCTGGCCAGCACAGATACGCAGTATTTT. It encodes CASSGQLASTDTQYF.

The chain uses TRBV20-1 and TRBJ1-3; 7 positions match TRBD1. The CDR3 has 16 residues. CDR1 and CDR2 from the germline V gene are DFQATT and SNEGSKA (reference sequence). V lost 4 bases, J lost 0 bases, and 9 bases stayed unmatched. The CDR3 DNA reads as TGCAGTGCTACTGACAGGGTGGGGGCCTCTGGAAACACCATATATTTT. Translated, it gives CSATDRVGASGNTIYF.

The chain has TRBV30 and TRBJ2-5; D perhaps matches TRBD2 (5 bases). The CDR3 consists of 13 residues. V lost 0 bases to trimming and J lost 7 bases, with 12 bases between them. The germline gives CDR1 GTSNPN, CDR2 SVGIG (reference sequence). The CDR3 sequence: CAWSVLDGGTQYF. CDR3 bases: TGTGCCTGGAGTGTACTGGACGGAGGGACCCAGTACTTC.

This chain uses TRBV4-2 with TRBJ1-5; no definite D call. The CDR3 length is 15 residues. CDR1 is LGHNA and CDR2 is YNFKEQ in the germline V gene. Trimming removed 2 bases from V and 0 bases from J, with 8 bases in between. The CDR3 is CASSQRHDSNQPQHF. The CDR3 bases are TGTGCCAGCAGCCAACGACACGATAGCAATCAGCCCCAGCATTTT.

The genes are TRBV24-1 and TRBJ2-1, with 7 bases aligning to TRBD1. V trimming: 5 bases; J trimming: 7 bases; junction bases outside the gene matches: 4. CDR1 is KGHDR, CDR2 SFDVKD, per germline. This CDR3 region has 13 residues. The CDR3 protein is CATSVPGGNEQFF. CDR3 DNA: TGTGCCACCAGTGTCCCAGGGGGAAATGAGCAGTTCTTC.

This clone was observed a single time. The chain carries TRBV4-3 and TRBJ1-2; a possible D gene is TRBD1 (6 bases). Trimming shortened V by 4 bases and J by 4 bases, and 16 bases separated the two germline ends. CDR3 length equals 15 residues. Germline-derived CDR1 and CDR2 are LGHNA and YSLEER. The CDR3, as DNA: TGCGCCAGCAGCCCACTTCCGGACAGTGCCTATGGCTACACCTTC. Its protein is CASSPLPDSAYGYTF.

The chain employs TRBV19 and TRBJ2-5, with a possible D match to TRBD1 (6 bases). Germline CDR1 is LNHDA and CDR2 is SQIVND (reference sequence). This CDR3 comprises 14 residues. Trimming pared 5 bases from V and 5 bases from J, leaving 15 bases between. CDR3 nucleotides: TGTGCCAGTAGTGTAACAGGGAGTCAGGAGACCCAGTACTTC. This gives the protein CASSVTGSQETQYF.